A single sample gave rise to the 5 T cell receptor beta chains below, sequenced in a study of human thymus T cells. The table came from immunoSEQ multiplex PCR; TCRdb's copy has only in-frame clones and leaves some out. The sample includes roughly 130,000 clones, about 93% of them seen just once. From resections taken during corrective heart surgery, the thymus tissue was obtained. Material: thymus tissue. The origin of the receptors is a boy under two years old with a congenital heart defect but otherwise immunologically healthy.

V gene TRBV30 combines with J gene TRBJ1-1; 8 bases fit TRBD1. V trimming: 5 bases; J trimming: 1 base; junction bases outside the gene matches: 9. The CDR3 runs to 15 residues. Germline CDR1 GTSNPN, CDR2 SVGIG (reference sequence). CDR3 region: CAWDRGRRWNTEAFF. The CDR3 DNA sequence: TGTGCCTGGGACAGGGGCCGCCGGTGGAACACTGAAGCTTTCTTT. Complete variable domain (other parts from reference TRBV30 and TRBJ1-1): SQTIHQWPATLVQPVGSPLSLECTVEGTSNPNLYWYRQAAGRGLQLLFYSVGIGQISSEVPQNLSASRPQDRQFILSSKKLLLSDSGFYLCAWDRGRRWNTEAFFGQGTRLTVV.

The chain has TRBV4-3 and TRBJ1-1; 8 bases agree with TRBD1. The CDR3 totals 17 residues. The ends lost 2 bases at V and 0 bases at J; junction bases unmatched: 8. The germline V gene has CDR1 LGHNA and CDR2 YSLEER. The CDR3 DNA reads TGCGCCAGCAGCCAACGACGGACAGGGTCCCTGAACACTGAAGCTTTCTTT. Its protein is CASSQRRTGSLNTEAFF.

CDR3 in DNA: TGCAGCGTCCTTGAGGGGCCCCCTCCGACTGAAGCTTTCTTT. Translating gives CSVLEGPPPTEAFF. V is TRBV29-1 and J is TRBJ1-1, with D tentatively TRBD1 (5 bases). The germline V and J ends were trimmed by 6 bases and 5 bases, with 19 bases remaining between them. The CDR3 runs to 14 residues. The germline V gene has CDR1 SQVTM and CDR2 ANQGSEA.

The rearrangement uses TRBV5-4 and TRBJ1-1; 8 bases map to TRBD1. Germline CDR1 SGHNT, CDR2 YYREEE (reference sequence). Losses at the gene ends were 5 bases for V and 6 bases for J; bases not matched to a gene: 6. This CDR3 is 13 amino acids long. This chain's CDR3 is CASSPTGEPEAFF. CDR3 sequence (DNA): TGTGCCAGCAGTCCGACAGGGGAGCCTGAAGCTTTCTTT.

The CDR3 DNA reads TGTGCCAGCAGCTTAGTAGGGATCAATGAGCAGTTCTTC. It encodes CASSLVGINEQFF. The V and J genes are TRBV7-9 and TRBJ2-1, with D uncertain. The ends were cut back, 1 base at V and 6 bases at J, with 7 bases in the middle. In germline, CDR1 is SEHNR, CDR2 FQNEAQ (reference sequence). The length of the CDR3 is 13 residues.